The 24 T cell receptor beta chains presented below share a single source sample, sequenced in a study of blood T cell repertoires in COVID-19. Clones were read by immunoSEQ multiplex PCR, and TCRdb kept only the in-frame ones, dropping some. The sample gives 150,000 to 160,000 clones, about 79% of which show up once; 9.8% is in the top ten. The sample consisted of peripheral blood. These receptors originate from a woman in her forties or fifties with acute or convalescent COVID-19.

This rearrangement joins TRBV28 to TRBJ1-4; the match to TRBD1 covers 9 bases. The junction had 4 bases not matched to a gene; V was cut back by 5 bases and J by 12 bases. The CDR3 extends over 12 amino acids. Germline CDR1 reads MDHEN; CDR2 reads SYDVKM. In nucleotides, the CDR3 is TGTGCCAGCAGTGTTACAGGGGGCGAACTGTTTTTT. Protein sequence: CASSVTGGELFF. The whole variable domain, filled in from reference TRBV28 and TRBJ1-4, reads DVKVTQSSRYLVKRTGEKVFLECVQDMDHENMFWYRQDPGLGLRLIYFSYDVKMKEKGDIPEGYSVSREKKERFSLILESASTNQTSMYLCASSVTGGELFFGSGTQLSVL.

The V and J genes are TRBV29-1 and TRBJ2-7; 7 bases fit TRBD1. The CDR3 contains 13 residues. CDR1 and CDR2 from the germline V gene are SQVTM and ANQGSEA. Trimming at V came to 6 bases and at J to 5 bases, leaving 10 bases not matched to a gene. CDR3 nucleotides: TGCAGCGTGCCATTACAGGGGTTGCACGAGCAGTACTTC. Translating gives CSVPLQGLHEQYF.

This sequence joins TRBV5-6 and TRBJ2-4; the match to TRBD2 covers 8 bases. The ends lost 1 base at V and 11 bases at J; junction bases unmatched: 11. In germline, CDR1 is SGHDT, CDR2 YYEEEE. The CDR3 is made up of 15 amino acids. The CDR3 region is CASSLQTGTRTVQYF. As DNA, the CDR3 is TGTGCCAGCAGCTTGCAAACCGGGACTAGAACCGTTCAGTACTTC.

The chain couples TRBV28 to TRBJ2-7; a possible D gene is TRBD1 (6 bases). Germline V gene sequence: CDR1 MDHEN, CDR2 SYDVKM. Deletions cut 2 bases from V and 4 bases from J, with 27 bases between. The CDR3 runs 19 residues. The DNA for the CDR3 is TGTGCCAGCAGTTTAGTGGTCTCAGCCGGGACACTCTACCGTTACGAGCAGTACTTC. It codes for CASSLVVSAGTLYRYEQYF.

The gene calls are TRBV14 and TRBJ2-5; no clear D gene. The ends were cut back, 0 bases at V and 8 bases at J, with 19 bases in the middle. CDR3 length: 16 residues. In germline, CDR1 is SGHDN, CDR2 FVKESK. The CDR3 sequence: CASSQESRRRVKTQYF. CDR3 DNA sequence: TGTGCCAGCAGCCAAGAGAGTCGGCGTCGGGTTAAAACCCAGTACTTC.

The V and J genes are TRBV4-3 and TRBJ1-5; the match to TRBD1 covers 8 bases. There are 14 residues in the CDR3. Per the germline V gene, CDR1 is LGHNA and CDR2 is YSLEER. Losses at the gene ends were 4 bases for V and 6 bases for J; bases not matched to a gene: 5. CDR3 DNA: TGCGCCAGCAGCCCGGACAGGGATCGTCAGCCCCAGCATTTT. This codes for CASSPDRDRQPQHF.

The chain has TRBV7-2 and TRBJ2-1; no firm D call. Germline CDR1 is SGHTA and CDR2 is FQGNSA. The CDR3 has 16 amino acids. Trimming took 5 bases from V and 1 from J, leaving 15 bases between them. The CDR3 region is CASSGPQTGSYNEQFF. The CDR3 nucleotides are TGTGCCAGCAGCGGCCCCCAGACTGGATCCTACAATGAGCAGTTCTTC.

The chain recombines TRBV15 with TRBJ1-2; 7 nucleotides align to TRBD1. Germline V gene data show CDR1 as LNHNV and CDR2 as YYDKDF (reference sequence). The CDR3 contains 14 residues. Germline trimming cut 1 base from V and 4 bases from J; bases unmatched to any gene: 3. CDR3 in amino acids: CATSRGSGGYGYTF. CDR3 nucleotide sequence: TGTGCCACCAGCAGAGGATCAGGGGGCTATGGCTACACCTTC. The whole variable domain, filled in from reference TRBV15 and TRBJ1-2, reads DAMVIQNPRYQVTQFGKPVTLSCSQTLNHNVMYWYQQKSSQAPKLLFHYYDKDFNNEADTPDNFQSRRPNTSFCFLDIRSPGLGDTAMYLCATSRGSGGYGYTFGSGTRLTVV.

The V call is TRBV12-5, the J call TRBJ2-2; D possibly corresponds to TRBD1 (6 bases). Germline V CDR1 and CDR2: LGHNT, FRNRAP. This CDR3 region has 14 residues. Trimming stripped 1 base from V and 5 bases from J, with 8 bases between. CDR3 amino acids: CASGLAQGTGELFF. DNA for the CDR3: TGTGCTAGTGGTTTGGCCCAGGGGACCGGGGAGCTGTTTTTT.

The chain couples TRBV10-3 to TRBJ2-7; TRBD1 matches at 8 bases. Germline V gene sequence: CDR1 ENHRY, CDR2 SYGVKD. The trim removed 6 bases at V and 1 base at J, leaving 2 bases unmatched. The CDR3 spans 13 residues. The CDR3 DNA follows: TGTGCCATCAGAACAGGGGGGTCCTACGAGCAGTACTTC. This sequence encodes CAIRTGGSYEQYF.

The rearrangement joins TRBV19 to TRBJ1-2, with a weak D call TRBD1 (6 bases). Germline V lookup: CDR1 LNHDA, CDR2 SQIVND (reference sequence). The ends were cut back, 6 bases at V and 3 bases at J, with 20 bases in the middle. The CDR3 has 16 residues. The DNA of the CDR3 is TGTGCCAGTAGACCATTATGGACAGCGGGAGACTATGGCTACACCTTC. This codes for CASRPLWTAGDYGYTF.

This clone appeared once. The chain recombines TRBV4-3 with TRBJ2-3; TRBD1 agrees at 7 bases. CDR1 is LGHNA and CDR2 is YSLEER in the germline V gene. V lost 1 base, J lost 4 bases, and 5 bases stayed unmatched. CDR3 size: 15 residues. The chain's CDR3 is CASSQGTGGSDTQYF. Written as DNA, the CDR3 is TGCGCCAGCAGCCAAGGGACAGGTGGTTCAGATACGCAGTATTTT.

This chain connects TRBV2 to TRBJ2-3, with 10 bases identical to TRBD2. The germline V gene has CDR1 SNHLY and CDR2 FYNNEI. The CDR3 runs 16 residues. V lost 5 bases to trimming and J lost 0 bases; unmatched junction nucleotides: 5. CDR3 DNA sequence: TGTGCCAGCAGTTGGACTAGCGGACCCAGCACAGATACGCAGTATTTT. This encodes CASSWTSGPSTDTQYF.

The chain has TRBV7-7 and TRBJ1-5; D remains unclear. The length of the CDR3 is 14 residues. V was trimmed by 1 base and J by 4 bases, leaving 8 bases between them. In germline, CDR1 is SSHAT, CDR2 FNYEAQ (reference sequence). This CDR3 reads CASSLEAGNQPQHF. Here the CDR3 DNA reads TGTGCCAGCAGCTTAGAAGCGGGGAATCAGCCCCAGCATTTT. Combining the CDR3 with reference TRBV7-7 and TRBJ1-5 gives the whole variable domain GAGVSQSPRYKVTKRGQDVTLRCDPISSHATLYWYQQALGQGPEFLTYFNYEAQPDKSGLPSDRFSAERPEGSISTLTIQRTEQRDSAMYRCASSLEAGNQPQHFGDGTRLSIL.

This rearrangement joins TRBV6-5 to TRBJ2-2, with 9 nucleotides matching TRBD1. CDR1 MNHEY and CDR2 SVGAGI come from the germline V gene. The CDR3 spans 14 residues. V shed 6 bases and J 5 bases; nucleotides not matched to a gene: 4. CDR3 residues: CASRYRGQTGELFF. The CDR3, as DNA: TGTGCCAGCAGGTACAGGGGGCAGACCGGGGAGCTGTTTTTT.

This rearrangement joins TRBV7-9 to TRBJ1-3, with no clear D. Deletions cut 0 bases from V and 4 bases from J, with 7 bases between. This CDR3 region has 14 residues. The germline CDR1 and CDR2 sequences are SEHNR and FQNEAQ (reference sequence). CDR3 amino acids: CASSLAGSGNTIYF. The DNA of the CDR3 is TGTGCCAGCAGCTTAGCCGGGTCGGGAAACACCATATATTTT.

This rearrangement joins TRBV5-6 to TRBJ2-4; D gene ambiguous. V was shortened by 0 bases and J by 7 bases, with 8 bases between the two germline ends. This CDR3 contains 13 residues. Germline CDR1 is SGHDT and CDR2 is YYEEEE. CDR3 DNA: TGTGCCAGCAGCTTGGCAGGTAGGAACATTCAGTACTTC. Protein product: CASSLAGRNIQYF.

The J gene is TRBJ2-3, the V gene TRBV6-5, with TRBD2 as a possible D gene (6 bases). Per the germline V gene, CDR1 is MNHEY and CDR2 is SVGAGI. The ends were cut back, 4 bases at V and 6 bases at J, with 14 bases in the middle. The CDR3 contains 14 residues. CDR3 amino acids: CASSWGTGGDTQYF. In nucleotides, the CDR3 is TGTGCCAGCAGTTGGGGGACCGGAGGGGATACGCAGTATTTT.

V and J are TRBV7-8 and TRBJ1-2; the match to TRBD1 covers 7 bases. Trimming removed 2 bases from V and 2 bases from J; junction bases left unmatched: 11. Germline CDR1 SGHVS, CDR2 FQNEAQ. This CDR3 has 17 amino acids. CDR3: CASSLLRTGYLNYGYTF. The CDR3 nucleotides are TGTGCCAGCAGCTTACTCAGGACAGGATACTTAAACTATGGCTACACCTTC. Full variable domain (rest looked up from reference TRBV7-8 and TRBJ1-2): GAGVSQSPRYKVAKRGQDVALRCDPISGHVSLFWYQQALGQGPEFLTYFQNEAQLDKSGLPSDRFFAERPEGSVSTLKIQRTQQEDSAVYLCASSLLRTGYLNYGYTFGSGTRLTVV.

The chain employs TRBV7-2 and TRBJ2-1; possible D gene TRBD2, 6 bases. The germline V gene encodes CDR1 SGHTA and CDR2 FQGNSA. V was pared by 5 bases and J by 2 bases, with 16 bases between. This CDR3 has 16 residues. CDR3 sequence reads: CASSPNLRLAYNEQFF. The CDR3 DNA reads TGTGCCAGCAGCCCAAACCTTAGACTAGCCTACAATGAGCAGTTCTTC.

In this sample, this clone turned up a few times. The chain uses TRBV19 and TRBJ1-1; no clear D. Between the trimmed V and J ends, which lost 5 bases and 1 base, there was a span of 8 bases. This CDR3 spans 13 amino acids. From germline, CDR1 is LNHDA and CDR2 SQIVND (reference sequence). Written as DNA, the CDR3 is TGTGCCAGTAGTTTAGCTACGAACACTGAAGCTTTCTTT. Encoded protein: CASSLATNTEAFF.

The table lists this clone with a count of one. The chain has TRBV5-6 and TRBJ2-1, with 8 bases lining up with TRBD1. Germline V CDR1 and CDR2: SGHDT, YYEEEE. The ends lost 2 bases at V and 4 bases at J; junction bases unmatched: 17. The CDR3 loop spans 19 amino acids. CDR3 loop: CASSFFQGAAGPHYNEQFF. The CDR3 DNA reads TGTGCCAGCAGCTTTTTTCAGGGGGCGGCGGGCCCGCATTACAATGAGCAGTTCTTC.

This chain links TRBV24-1 with TRBJ2-1; 8 positions agree with TRBD1. Looked up from germline, CDR1 is KGHDR and CDR2 is SFDVKD. With V trimmed by 4 bases and J by 6 bases, 7 bases remained unmatched. This CDR3 comprises 15 residues. The CDR3 region is CATSDRQGALNEQFF. In DNA, the CDR3 is TGTGCCACCAGTGACCGGCAGGGGGCGCTCAATGAGCAGTTCTTC.

This chain connects TRBV9 to TRBJ1-4, with D possibly matching TRBD1 (5 bases). CDR3 size: 16 residues. Germline-derived CDR1 and CDR2 are SGDLS and YYNGEE. The V end was cut by 4 bases, the J end by 1 base, with 14 bases between. CDR3 nucleotide sequence: TGTGCCAGCAGCCTCCGTGGGCAGGGAACTAATGAAAAACTGTTTTTT. Residues: CASSLRGQGTNEKLFF.